This TCR beta chain was recorded in a study of identifying expanded T cells in peripheral blood. CDR1 and CDR2 (germline): SNHLY, FYNNEI. With V trimmed by 4 bases and J by 4 bases, 5 bases remained unmatched. The CDR3 contains 15 residues. Healthy donors had no documented immune events, such as infections, while sampled. Generated by immunoSEQ multiplex PCR, the TCRdb table keeps only in-frame clones and is missing some. The table includes over 75,000 clones, around 88% detected once. The rearrangement links TRBV2 to TRBJ2-1; 9 nucleotides agree with TRBD1. The sequence was collected from a person aged 18 to 69 in good health. Source material: blood. The CDR3 DNA is TGTGCCAGCAGTGTAGAGACAGGGGGATACAATGAGCAGTTCTTC. It encodes CASSVETGGYNEQFF.